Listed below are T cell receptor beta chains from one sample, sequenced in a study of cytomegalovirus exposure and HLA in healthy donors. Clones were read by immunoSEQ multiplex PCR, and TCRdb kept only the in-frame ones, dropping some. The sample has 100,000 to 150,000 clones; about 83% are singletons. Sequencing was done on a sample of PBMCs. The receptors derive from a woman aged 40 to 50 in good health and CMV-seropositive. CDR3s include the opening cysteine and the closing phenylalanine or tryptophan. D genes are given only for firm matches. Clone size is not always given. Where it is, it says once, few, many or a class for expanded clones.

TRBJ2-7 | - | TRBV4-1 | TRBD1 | TGCGCCAGCAGCCAAACCGGGACAGGGTTACTCTACGAGCAGTACTTC | CASSQTGTGLLYEQYF
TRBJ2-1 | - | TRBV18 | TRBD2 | TGTGCCAGCTCACCACCGGGAGCGGGAGCCTCCTCGGCGTTCTTC | CASSPPGAGASSAFF
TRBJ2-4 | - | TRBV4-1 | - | TGCGCCAGCAGCCAACTCGGGAACACGGAGACCAAAAACATTCAGTACTTC | CASSQLGNTETKNIQYF
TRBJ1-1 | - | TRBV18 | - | TGTGCCAGCTCACCGTCCAGGGGACAAAACATGAACACTGAAGCTTTCTTT | CASSPSRGQNMNTEAFF
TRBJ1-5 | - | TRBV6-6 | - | TGTGCCAGCAGTGGGACAAGCGCTAATAGCAATCAGCCCCAGCATTTT | CASSGTSANSNQPQHF
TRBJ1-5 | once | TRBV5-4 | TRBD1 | TGTGCCAGCAGCCCCGGGACAGGGGGCGGGCAGCCCCAGCATTTT | CASSPGTGGGQPQHF
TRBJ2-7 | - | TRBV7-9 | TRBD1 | TGTGCCAGCAGCTTAGGACAGGGTGGGTCCTACGAGCAGTACTTC | CASSLGQGGSYEQYF
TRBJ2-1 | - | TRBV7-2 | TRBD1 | TGTGCCAGCAGACGACAGGGCCCCTACAATGAGCAGTTCTTC | CASRRQGPYNEQFF
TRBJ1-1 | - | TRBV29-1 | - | TGCAGCGTTGTTCCTCGGGATGAAGCTTTCTTT | CSVVPRDEAFF
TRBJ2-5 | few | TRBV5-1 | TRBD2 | TGCGCCAGCAGCTTGGTAGCGGGAGCGGTTAAAGAGACCCAGTACTTC | CASSLVAGAVKETQYF
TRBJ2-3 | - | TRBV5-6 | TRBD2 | TGTGCCAGCAGCCTTACGGCGGGAGATCAGTATTTT | CASSLTAGDQYF
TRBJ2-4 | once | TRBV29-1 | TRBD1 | TGCAGCGTTGCGGCACAGGGGGCTGCCAAAAACATTCAGTACTTC | CSVAAQGAAKNIQYF
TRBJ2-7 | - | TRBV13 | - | TGTGCCAGCAGCTCAAACAGGGACACGGATTACGAGCAGTACTTC | CASSSNRDTDYEQYF
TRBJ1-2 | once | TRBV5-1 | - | TGCGCCAGCAGCTTGGTGGCCGCTGGGACAACCTATGGCTACACCTTC | CASSLVAAGTTYGYTF
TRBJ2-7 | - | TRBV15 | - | TGTGCCACCAGCTCCTGGGGCGGATACGAGCAGTACTTC | CATSSWGGYEQYF
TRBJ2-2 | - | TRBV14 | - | TGTGCCAGCAGCCAAGTGGGGCGGTCTCGGGCCGGGGAGCTGTTTTTT | CASSQVGRSRAGELFF
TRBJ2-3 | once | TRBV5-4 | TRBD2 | TGCGCCAGCAGCTTCCTAGCGGGTAGCACAGATACGCAGTATTTT | CASSFLAGSTDTQYF
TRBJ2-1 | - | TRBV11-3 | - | TGTGCCAGCAGCTTAGACGGGGCGGGGAGAGTTAGTGAGCAGTTCTTC | CASSLDGAGRVSEQFF
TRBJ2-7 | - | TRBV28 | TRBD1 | TGTGCCAGCAGTTTTGGGGACAGGGCCTACGAGCAGTACTTC | CASSFGDRAYEQYF
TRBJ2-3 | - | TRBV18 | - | TGTGCCAGCTCACCAAAAGCCTTTCCTAGCACAGATACGCAGTATTTT | CASSPKAFPSTDTQYF
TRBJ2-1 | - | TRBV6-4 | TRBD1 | TGTGCCAGCTCCCCCACAGGGGGCGCGGGGAATGAGCAGTTCTTC | CASSPTGGAGNEQFF
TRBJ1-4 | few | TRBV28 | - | TGTGCCAGCTCCAGAAACCTTGCAACTAATGAAAAACTGTTTTTT | CASSRNLATNEKLFF
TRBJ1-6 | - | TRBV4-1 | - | TGCGCCAGCAGTGGCAGGGATTCACCCCTCCACTTT | CASSGRDSPLHF
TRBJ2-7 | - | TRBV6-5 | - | TGTGCCAGCAGCTCCTCCGAGGGAGGATCCTACGAGCAGTACTTC | CASSSSEGGSYEQYF
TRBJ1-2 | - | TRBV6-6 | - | TGTGCCAGCAGCAATGACGGGAACTATGGCTACACCTTC | CASSNDGNYGYTF
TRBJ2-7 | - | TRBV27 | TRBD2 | TGTGCCAGCAAACTAGCGGGAGCGCCCTACGAGCAGTACTTC | CASKLAGAPYEQYF
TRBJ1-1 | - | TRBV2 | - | TGTGCCAGCAGGGGGACAATGAACACTGAAGCTTTCTTT | CASRGTMNTEAFF
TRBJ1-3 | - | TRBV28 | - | TGTGCCAGCAGTTTAGCCACAGGGCCCCCGGACACCATATATTTT | CASSLATGPPDTIYF
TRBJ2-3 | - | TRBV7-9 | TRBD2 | TGTGCCAGCAGCGCCGCTAGCGGGAGGAGTACAGATACGCAGTATTTT | CASSAASGRSTDTQYF
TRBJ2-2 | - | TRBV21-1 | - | TGTGCCAGCAGCAAAGCCGGGACAGGGGAGTCCGGGGAGCTGTTTTTT | CASSKAGTGESGELFF
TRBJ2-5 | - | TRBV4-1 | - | TGCGCCAGCAGCCAAGAGGAGAACGGGTTGAGGCAAGAGACCCAGTACTTC | CASSQEENGLRQETQYF
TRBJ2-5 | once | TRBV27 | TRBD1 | TGTGCCAGCAGTCTTAGACAGGGAAAAGAGACCCAGTACTTC | CASSLRQGKETQYF
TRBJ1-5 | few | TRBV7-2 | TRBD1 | TGTGCCAGCAGCATTCGGACAGGGGCAGGCCAGCATTTT | CASSIRTGAGQHF
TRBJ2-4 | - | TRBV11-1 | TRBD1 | TGTGCCAGCAGCCGGACAGGGGGGCACATTCAGTACTTC | CASSRTGGHIQYF
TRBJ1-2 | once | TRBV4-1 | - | TGCGCCAGCAGCCAAGTCGGCCGGAGCTATGGCTACACCTTC | CASSQVGRSYGYTF
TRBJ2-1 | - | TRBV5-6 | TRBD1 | TGTGCCAGCAGCCCCCCCGGGACAGGGTCCTACAATGAGCAGTTCTTC | CASSPPGTGSYNEQFF
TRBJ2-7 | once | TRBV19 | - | TGTGCCAATAGTCCTGCGGGTGACTCCCCCTACGAGCAGTACTTC | CANSPAGDSPYEQYF
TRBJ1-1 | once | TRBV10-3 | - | TGTGCCATCAGTGAAACCGCGGCCCAAGAAGCTTTCTTT | CAISETAAQEAFF
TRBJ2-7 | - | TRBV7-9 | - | TGTGCCAGCAGCCAACTCCGGGATCTACTCAACGAGCAGTACTTC | CASSQLRDLLNEQYF
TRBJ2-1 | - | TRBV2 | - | TGTGCCAGCAGTGATCTATACAGGGTACCCTACAATGAGCAGTTCTTC | CASSDLYRVPYNEQFF
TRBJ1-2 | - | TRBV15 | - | TGTGCCACCAGCAGCCGACTTCAAGGATTTAGCTATGGCTACACCTTC | CATSSRLQGFSYGYTF
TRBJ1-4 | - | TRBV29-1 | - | TGCAGCGTTGAAACGCCCGGGGGTGAAAAACTGTTTTTT | CSVETPGGEKLFF
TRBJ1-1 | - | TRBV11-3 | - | TGTGCCAGCAGCTTAGGAGGGTACGGAGGGTTAGGGACTGAAGCTTTCTTT | CASSLGGYGGLGTEAFF
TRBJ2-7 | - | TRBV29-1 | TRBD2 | TGCAGCGTTGAGTTTAGCGGGGGCTCCTACGAGCAGTACTTC | CSVEFSGGSYEQYF
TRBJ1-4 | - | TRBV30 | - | TGTGCCTCCACCTCGGACAGTGGAAATGAAAAACTGTTTTTT | CASTSDSGNEKLFF
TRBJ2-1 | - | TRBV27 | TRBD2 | TGTGCCAGCAGTTTATGGCCCCCCGGCGCGGGAGAGTATAATGAGCAGTTCTTC | CASSLWPPGAGEYNEQFF
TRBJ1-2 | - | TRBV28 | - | TGTGCCAGCAGGGTTATGGTGGGACTTAGGGACTATGGCTACACCTTC | CASRVMVGLRDYGYTF
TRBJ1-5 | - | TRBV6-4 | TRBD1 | TGTGCCAGCAGTGAGCCGGGACAGAGTAACCAGCCCCAGCATTTT | CASSEPGQSNQPQHF
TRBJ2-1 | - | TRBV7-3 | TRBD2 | TGTGCCAGCAGCTTAACCTCGAGCGGGGATTCCTACAATGAGCAGTTCTTC | CASSLTSSGDSYNEQFF
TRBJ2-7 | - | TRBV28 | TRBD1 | TGTGCCAGCAGCCTAACCCGGGACAGGGGGAGATACGAGCAGTACTTC | CASSLTRDRGRYEQYF
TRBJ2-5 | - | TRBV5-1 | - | TGCGCCAGCAGCTTTTCAGGGGTAAAAGAGACCCAGTACTTC | CASSFSGVKETQYF
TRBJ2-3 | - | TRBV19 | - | TGTGCCAGTAGTATCGCAGGGGCGAGGACAGATACGCAGTATTTT | CASSIAGARTDTQYF
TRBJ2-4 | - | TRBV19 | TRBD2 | TGTGCCAGTAGTATAATGGGACTAGCGGGAGTAAAAAACATTCAGTACTTC | CASSIMGLAGVKNIQYF
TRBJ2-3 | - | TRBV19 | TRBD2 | TGTGCCACCATTGGAAAGGGACTAGCGGGCTTTAGCACAGATACGCAGTATTTT | CATIGKGLAGFSTDTQYF
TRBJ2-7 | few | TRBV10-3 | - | TGTGCCATCAGTGAGTCGTCAGGGGCCTACGAGCAGTACTTC | CAISESSGAYEQYF
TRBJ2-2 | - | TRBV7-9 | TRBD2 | TGTGCCAGCAGCTTATCGCGGAACCGGGAGGCCACCGGGGAGCTGTTTTTT | CASSLSRNREATGELFF
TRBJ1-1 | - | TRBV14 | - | TGTGCCAGCAGCCTCCACCACCCTCTCAGGCACACTGAAGCTTTCTTT | CASSLHHPLRHTEAFF
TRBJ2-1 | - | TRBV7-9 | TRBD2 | TGTGCCAGCACCACCCTTAGCGGGAAATCCTACAATGAGCAGTTCTTC | CASTTLSGKSYNEQFF